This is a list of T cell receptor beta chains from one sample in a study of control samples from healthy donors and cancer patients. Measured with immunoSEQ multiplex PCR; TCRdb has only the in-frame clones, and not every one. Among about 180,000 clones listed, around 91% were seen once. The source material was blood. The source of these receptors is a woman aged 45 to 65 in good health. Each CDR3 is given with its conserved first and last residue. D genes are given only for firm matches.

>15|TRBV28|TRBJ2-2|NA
TGTGCCAGCAGCGTAGGGTGGGGGGACACCGGGGAGCTGTTTTTT
CASSVGWGDTGELFF
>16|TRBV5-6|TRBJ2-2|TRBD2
TGTGCCAGCGGGCTAGCGGGGGGGCCGGGCACCGGGGAGCTGTTTTTT
CASGLAGGPGTGELFF
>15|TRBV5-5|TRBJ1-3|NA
TGTGCCAGCAGCCGCGAGGGGGTGTCTGGAAACACCATATATTTT
CASSREGVSGNTIYF
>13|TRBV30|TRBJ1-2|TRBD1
TGTGCCTGGAGTGTAGGGGGCCGCTATGGCTACACCTTC
CAWSVGGRYGYTF
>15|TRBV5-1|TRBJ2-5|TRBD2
TGCGCCAGCAGCCGTTCACTAGCGGGAGTGGAGACCCAGTACTTC
CASSRSLAGVETQYF
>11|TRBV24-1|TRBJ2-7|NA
TGTGCCACCAGTGATTTGGTCGAGCAGTACTTC
CATSDLVEQYF
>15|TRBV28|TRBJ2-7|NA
TGTGCCAGCAGCGTCCCCGGGGATTTCCCCTACGAGCAGTACTTC
CASSVPGDFPYEQYF
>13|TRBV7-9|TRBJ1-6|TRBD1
TGTGCCAGCAGCTATGGGACAGGGGGTTCCCTCCACTTT
CASSYGTGGSLHF
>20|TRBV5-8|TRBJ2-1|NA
TGTGCCAGCAGCTTGGTAGGCTGGGGGCAACGGGTAAGGTCCCCCAATGAGCAGTTCTTC
CASSLVGWGQRVRSPNEQFF
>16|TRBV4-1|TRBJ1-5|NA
TGCGCCAGCAGCCAAGGTGCTGGGGGTCGCAATCAGCCCCAGCATTTT
CASSQGAGGRNQPQHF
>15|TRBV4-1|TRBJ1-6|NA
TGCGCCAGCAGCCAAGACAGCTCCTATAATTCACCCCTCCACTTT
CASSQDSSYNSPLHF
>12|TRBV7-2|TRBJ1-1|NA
TGTGCCAGCAGCTTATGGCGGACTGAAGCTTTCTTT
CASSLWRTEAFF
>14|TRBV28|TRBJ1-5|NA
TGTGCCAGCAGTGCTCAGGGAAAGGGTCAGCCCCAGCATTTT
CASSAQGKGQPQHF
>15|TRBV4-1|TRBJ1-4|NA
TGCGCCAGCAGCCAAGTATTTGGGGGGGATGAAAAACTGTTTTTT
CASSQVFGGDEKLFF
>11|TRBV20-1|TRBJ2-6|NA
TGCAGTGCTTACGGGGCCAACGTCCTGACTTTC
CSAYGANVLTF
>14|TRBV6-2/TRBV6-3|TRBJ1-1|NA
TGTGCCAGCAGTTACCGGCAGGGTGGAACTGAAGCTTTCTTT
CASSYRQGGTEAFF
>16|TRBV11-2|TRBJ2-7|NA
TGTGCCAGCAGCTTAGAGACAGGAGCAGCGACCTACGAGCAGTACTTC
CASSLETGAATYEQYF
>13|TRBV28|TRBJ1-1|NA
TGTGCCAGCAGTTCCCGAACCTTTGAAGGAGCTTTCTTT
CASSSRTFEGAFF
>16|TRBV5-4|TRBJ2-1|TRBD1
TGTGCCAGCAGCTTCGGGGACAGGGTGGGAAATGATGAGCAGTTCTTC
CASSFGDRVGNDEQFF
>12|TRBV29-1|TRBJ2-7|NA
TGCAGCGTTGAAGTAGGCCCCTACGAGCAGTACTTC
CSVEVGPYEQYF
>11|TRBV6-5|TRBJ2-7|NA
TGTGCCAGCAGAGGTCTTGTCGAGCAGTACTTC
CASRGLVEQYF
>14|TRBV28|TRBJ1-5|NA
TGTGCCAGCAGTAACCTCGTGGGCAATCAGCCCCAGCATTTT
CASSNLVGNQPQHF
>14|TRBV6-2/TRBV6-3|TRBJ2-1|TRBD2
TGTGCCAGCAGCGGACTAGGGTCCAGTAATGAGCAGTTCTTC
CASSGLGSSNEQFF
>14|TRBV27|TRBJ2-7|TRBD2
TGTGCCAGCAGTCCTCGAGCGGGGATTTACGAGCAGTACTTC
CASSPRAGIYEQYF
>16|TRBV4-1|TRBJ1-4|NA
TGCGCCAGCAGCCAAGATAGCAGGACAGCCAATGAAAAACTGTTTTTT
CASSQDSRTANEKLFF
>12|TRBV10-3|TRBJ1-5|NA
TGTGCCATCAGGGGGGGGAATCAGCCCCAGCATTTT
CAIRGGNQPQHF
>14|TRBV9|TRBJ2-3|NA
TGTGCCAGCAGCGTAAACAGTCGACCAGATACGCAGTATTTT
CASSVNSRPDTQYF
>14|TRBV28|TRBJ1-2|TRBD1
TGTGCCAGCAGAACACCGGGACAGGGATTAGGCTACACCTTC
CASRTPGQGLGYTF